The present TCR beta chain was sequenced within a study of T cell clonotyping in hematopoietic cell transplantation. Germline loops: CDR1 MNHEY, CDR2 SVGAGI. The junction had 4 bases not matched to a gene; V was cut back by 7 bases and J by 2 bases. The CDR3 has 13 amino acids. Using immunoSEQ multiplex PCR, the repertoire was profiled, and TCRdb retains in-frame clones only, with some absent. The data show some 29,000 clones, with approximately 90% seen just once and over 8.5% held by the top ten. The chain couples TRBV6-5 to TRBJ2-5; TRBD1 aligns across 7 bases. The sequence was obtained from a female patient aged 45 to 65 who had an allogeneic stem cell transplant from a related donor, so the T cells may come from the graft donor. Some clones in this sample may be carry-over from other donors' samples. The specimen comprised PBMCs, sampled 100 days after allogeneic stem cell transplant. The CDR3 region is CASTETGQETQYF. Written as DNA, the CDR3 is TGTGCCAGCACCGAGACAGGGCAAGAGACCCAGTACTTC.